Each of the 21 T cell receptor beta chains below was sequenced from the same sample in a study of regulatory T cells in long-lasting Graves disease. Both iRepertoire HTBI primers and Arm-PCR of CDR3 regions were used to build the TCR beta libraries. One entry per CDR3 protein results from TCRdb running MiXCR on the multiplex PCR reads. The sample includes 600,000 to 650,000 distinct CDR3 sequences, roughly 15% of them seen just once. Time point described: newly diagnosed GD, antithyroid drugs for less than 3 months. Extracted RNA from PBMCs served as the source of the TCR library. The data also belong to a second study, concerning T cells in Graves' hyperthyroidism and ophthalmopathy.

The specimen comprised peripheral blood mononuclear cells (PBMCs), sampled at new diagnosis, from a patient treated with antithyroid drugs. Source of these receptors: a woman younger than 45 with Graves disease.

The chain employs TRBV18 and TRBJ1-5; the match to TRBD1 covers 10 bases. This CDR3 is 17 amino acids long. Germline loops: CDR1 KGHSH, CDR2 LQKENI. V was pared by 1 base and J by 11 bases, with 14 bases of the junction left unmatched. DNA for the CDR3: TGTGCCAGCTCACCACAGGGACAGGGGACCCTTTTGGGGTCCCAGCATTTT. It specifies CASSPQGQGTLLGSQHF.

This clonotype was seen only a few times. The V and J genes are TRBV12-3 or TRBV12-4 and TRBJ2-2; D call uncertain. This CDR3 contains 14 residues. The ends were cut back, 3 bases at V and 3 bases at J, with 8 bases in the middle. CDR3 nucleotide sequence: TGTGCCAGCAGTTTGCCCGATTACACCGGGGAGCTGTTTTTT. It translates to CASSLPDYTGELFF.

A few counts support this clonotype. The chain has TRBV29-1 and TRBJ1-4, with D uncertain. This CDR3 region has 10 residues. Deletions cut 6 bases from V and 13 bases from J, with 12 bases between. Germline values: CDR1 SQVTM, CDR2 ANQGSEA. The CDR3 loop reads CSVNSEGLFF. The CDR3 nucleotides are TGCAGCGTGAATAGCGAAGGACTGTTTTTT.

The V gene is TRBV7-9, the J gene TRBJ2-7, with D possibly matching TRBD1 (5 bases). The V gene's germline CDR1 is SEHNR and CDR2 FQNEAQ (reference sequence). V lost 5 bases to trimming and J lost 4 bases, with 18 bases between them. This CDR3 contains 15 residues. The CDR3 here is CASSPAGRGDYEQYF. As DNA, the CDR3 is TGTGCCAGCAGCCCAGCCGGTAGGGGCGATTACGAGCAGTACTTC.

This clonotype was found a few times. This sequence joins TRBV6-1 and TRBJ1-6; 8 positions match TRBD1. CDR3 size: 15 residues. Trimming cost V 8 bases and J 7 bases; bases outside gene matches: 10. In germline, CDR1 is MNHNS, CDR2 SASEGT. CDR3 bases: TGTGCCAGCGCTGACAGGGGAGTACAAAATTCACCCCTCCACTTT. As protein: CASADRGVQNSPLHF.

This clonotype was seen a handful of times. CDR3 sequence reads: CASSEWVGRAVEQFF. CDR3 sequence (DNA): TGTGCCAGCAGTGAGTGGGTCGGGAGGGCGGTTGAGCAGTTCTTC. This sequence joins TRBV25-1 and TRBJ2-1; 8 nucleotides agree with TRBD2. Germline V gene sequence: CDR1 MGHDK, CDR2 SYGVNS. The CDR3 spans 15 residues. With V trimmed by 3 bases and J by 9 bases, 10 bases remained unmatched.

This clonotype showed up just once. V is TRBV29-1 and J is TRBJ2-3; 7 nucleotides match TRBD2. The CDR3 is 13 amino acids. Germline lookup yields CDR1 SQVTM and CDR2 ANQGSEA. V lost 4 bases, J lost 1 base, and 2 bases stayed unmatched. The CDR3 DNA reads TGCAGCGTTGCGAGCGGGGGCACAGATACGCAGTATTTT. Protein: CSVASGGTDTQYF.

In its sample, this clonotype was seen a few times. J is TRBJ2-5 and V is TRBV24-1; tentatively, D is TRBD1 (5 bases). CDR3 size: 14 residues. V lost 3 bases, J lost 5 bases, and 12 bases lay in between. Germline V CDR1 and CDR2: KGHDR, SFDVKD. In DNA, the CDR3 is TGTGCCACCAGTGATCCCCAGCAGGGTGAGACCCAGTACTTC. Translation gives CATSDPQQGETQYF.

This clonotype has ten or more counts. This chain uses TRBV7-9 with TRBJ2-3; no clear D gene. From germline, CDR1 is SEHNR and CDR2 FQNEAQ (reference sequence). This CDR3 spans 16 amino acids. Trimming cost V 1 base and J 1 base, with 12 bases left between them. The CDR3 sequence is CASSLVRQARTDTQYF. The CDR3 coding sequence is TGTGCCAGCAGCTTAGTCCGGCAGGCCCGCACAGATACGCAGTATTTT.

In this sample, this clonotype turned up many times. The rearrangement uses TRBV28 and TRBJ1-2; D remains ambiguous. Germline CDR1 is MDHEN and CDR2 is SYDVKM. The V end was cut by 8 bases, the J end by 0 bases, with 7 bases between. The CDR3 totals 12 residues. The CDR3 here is CASGVANYGYTF. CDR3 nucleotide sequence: TGTGCCAGCGGAGTGGCTAACTATGGCTACACCTTC.

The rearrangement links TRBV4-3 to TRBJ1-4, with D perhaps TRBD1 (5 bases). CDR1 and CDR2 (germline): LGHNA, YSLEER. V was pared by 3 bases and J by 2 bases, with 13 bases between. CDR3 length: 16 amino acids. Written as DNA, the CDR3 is TGCGCCAGCAGCCAGGCAAACGGGGCGACTAATGAAAAACTGTTTTTT. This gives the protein CASSQANGATNEKLFF.

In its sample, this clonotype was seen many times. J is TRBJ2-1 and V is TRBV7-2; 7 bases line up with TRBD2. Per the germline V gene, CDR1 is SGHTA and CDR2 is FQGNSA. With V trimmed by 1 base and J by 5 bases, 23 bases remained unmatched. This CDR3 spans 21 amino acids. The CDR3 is CASSLDPGTSGTPLRNNEQFF. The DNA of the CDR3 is TGTGCCAGCAGCTTAGACCCGGGGACCAGCGGGACCCCCCTCAGAAACAATGAGCAGTTCTTC.

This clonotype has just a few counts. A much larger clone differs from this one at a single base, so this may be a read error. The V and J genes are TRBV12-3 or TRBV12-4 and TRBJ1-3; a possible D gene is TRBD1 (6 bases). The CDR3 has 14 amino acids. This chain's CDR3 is CASSVRGAGNTTYF. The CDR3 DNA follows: TGTGCCAGCAGTGTCAGGGGCGCTGGAAACACCACATATTTT.

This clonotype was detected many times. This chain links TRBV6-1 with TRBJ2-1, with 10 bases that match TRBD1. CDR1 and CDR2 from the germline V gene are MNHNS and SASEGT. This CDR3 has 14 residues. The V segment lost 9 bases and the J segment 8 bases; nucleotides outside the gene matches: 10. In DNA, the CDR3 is TGTGCCAGTTTCCGGGACAGGGGTTTCGATGAGCAGTTCTTC. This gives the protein CASFRDRGFDEQFF.

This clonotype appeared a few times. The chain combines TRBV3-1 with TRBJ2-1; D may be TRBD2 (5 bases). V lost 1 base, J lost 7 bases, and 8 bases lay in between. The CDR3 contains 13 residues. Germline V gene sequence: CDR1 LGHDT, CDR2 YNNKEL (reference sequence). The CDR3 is CASSQGRRNEQFF. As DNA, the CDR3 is TGTGCCAGCAGCCAAGGACGGAGGAATGAGCAGTTCTTC.

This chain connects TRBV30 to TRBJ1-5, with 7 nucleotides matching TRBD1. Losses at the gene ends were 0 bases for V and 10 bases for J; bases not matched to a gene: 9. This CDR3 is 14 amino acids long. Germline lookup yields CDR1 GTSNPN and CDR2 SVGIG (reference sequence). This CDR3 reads CAWSVLGQPNPQHF. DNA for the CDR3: TGTGCCTGGAGTGTACTGGGACAGCCGAACCCCCAGCATTTT.

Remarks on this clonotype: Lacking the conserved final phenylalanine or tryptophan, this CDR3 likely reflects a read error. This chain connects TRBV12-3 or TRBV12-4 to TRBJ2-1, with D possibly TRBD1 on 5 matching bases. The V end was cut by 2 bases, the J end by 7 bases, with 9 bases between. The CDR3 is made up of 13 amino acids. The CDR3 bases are TGTGCCAGCAGTTTACCGGACATAAATGAGCAGTTCTCC. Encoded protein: CASSLPDINEQFS.

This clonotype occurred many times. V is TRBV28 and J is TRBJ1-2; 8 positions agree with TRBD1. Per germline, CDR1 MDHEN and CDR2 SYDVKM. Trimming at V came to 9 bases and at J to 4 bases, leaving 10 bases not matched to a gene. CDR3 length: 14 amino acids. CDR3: CASRLDRAPYGYTF. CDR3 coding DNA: TGTGCCAGTCGGCTGGACAGGGCGCCCTATGGCTACACCTTC.

CDR3 sequence (DNA): TGTGCCAGCAGTTTATTCCGGGACGGTGAGAGGCCCCAGCATTTT. Translation gives CASSLFRDGERPQHF. J is TRBJ1-5 and V is TRBV12-3 or TRBV12-4; TRBD1 is a possible D gene (5 bases). V lost 2 bases and J lost 9, with 17 bases in between. The CDR3 runs 15 residues.

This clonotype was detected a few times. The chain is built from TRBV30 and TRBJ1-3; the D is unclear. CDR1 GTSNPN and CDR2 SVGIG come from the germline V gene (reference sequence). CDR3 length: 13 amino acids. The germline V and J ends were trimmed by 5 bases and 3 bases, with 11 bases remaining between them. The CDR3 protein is CAWRRSGGNTIYF. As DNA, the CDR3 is TGTGCCTGGCGCAGGAGCGGTGGAAACACCATATATTTT.

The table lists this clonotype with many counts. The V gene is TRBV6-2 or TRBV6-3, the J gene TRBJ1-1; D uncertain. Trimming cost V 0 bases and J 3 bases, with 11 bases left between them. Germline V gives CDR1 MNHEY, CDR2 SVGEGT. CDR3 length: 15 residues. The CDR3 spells CASSYSGNVDTEAFF. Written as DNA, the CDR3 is TGTGCCAGCAGTTACTCAGGGAATGTGGACACTGAAGCTTTCTTT.